The 2 T cell receptor beta chains below all came from one sample that was sequenced in a study of post-analysis software for immune sequencing data. Researchers reported that TCR beta cDNA libraries carried unique molecular identifiers. TCRdb used MiXCR to reprocess the PCR reads, holding one entry per CDR3 protein. The sample records hundreds of thousands of distinct CDR3 sequences, approximately 39% being singletons. General observations from the study: Included in a set of four or five TRBV segments more frequent in patients than controls were TRBV5-6, TRBV5-1 and TRBV20-1.

No antigen has been identified for these receptors. Sequenced input: blood. Receptor source: a girl aged 2-10 years with multiple sclerosis.

This chain uses TRBV27 with TRBJ2-3, with 8 bases identical to TRBD2. From germline, CDR1 is MNHEY and CDR2 SMNVEV (reference sequence). CDR3 size: 16 residues. V gave up 5 bases and J gave up 3 bases; unmatched junction bases: 10. CDR3 DNA sequence: TGTGCCAGCAGTCCCCGCAGCGGGAGTGGTACAGATACGCAGTATTTT. Encoded protein: CASSPRSGSGTDTQYF.

The chain is built from TRBV7-3 and TRBJ1-1; a possible D gene is TRBD1 (6 bases). With 0 bases removed from V and 3 bases from J, the gap between germline ends came to 11 bases. The germline CDR1 and CDR2 sequences are SGHTA and FQGTGA. This CDR3 has 15 amino acids. CDR3 DNA: TGTGCCAGCAGCTTAACTGGGGGGCACGACACTGAAGCTTTCTTT. Protein: CASSLTGGHDTEAFF.